This T cell receptor (beta chain) was captured by sequencing in a study of T cells in Graves' hyperthyroidism and ophthalmopathy. Study-wide points: Ophthalmopathy got predicted by the model a median roughly 6.4 months before its onset.

V was trimmed by 6 bases and J by 4 bases, leaving 18 bases between them. CDR3 length: 15 residues. Authors of the study amplified TCR beta CDR3 regions from RNA transcripts. Initially, a first-round RT-PCR of the TCR CDR3 employed the HTBI primer set. A single record per CDR3 protein comes from TCRdb applying MiXCR to the multiplex PCR reads. The table lists a few hundred thousand distinct CDR3 sequences, 20% of them singletons. This clonotype was recorded at least ten times. Its antigen is as yet unknown. This TCR came from a man aged 18 to 29 with Graves' hyperthyroidism. The sample consisted of blood. The chain joins TRBV12-3 or TRBV12-4 to TRBJ1-1, with D possibly being TRBD1 (6 bases). CDR3 sequence (DNA): TGTGCCAGCAGCCTCACAGGGACCTTGGGCACTGAAGCTTTCTTT. This translates into CASSLTGTLGTEAFF.